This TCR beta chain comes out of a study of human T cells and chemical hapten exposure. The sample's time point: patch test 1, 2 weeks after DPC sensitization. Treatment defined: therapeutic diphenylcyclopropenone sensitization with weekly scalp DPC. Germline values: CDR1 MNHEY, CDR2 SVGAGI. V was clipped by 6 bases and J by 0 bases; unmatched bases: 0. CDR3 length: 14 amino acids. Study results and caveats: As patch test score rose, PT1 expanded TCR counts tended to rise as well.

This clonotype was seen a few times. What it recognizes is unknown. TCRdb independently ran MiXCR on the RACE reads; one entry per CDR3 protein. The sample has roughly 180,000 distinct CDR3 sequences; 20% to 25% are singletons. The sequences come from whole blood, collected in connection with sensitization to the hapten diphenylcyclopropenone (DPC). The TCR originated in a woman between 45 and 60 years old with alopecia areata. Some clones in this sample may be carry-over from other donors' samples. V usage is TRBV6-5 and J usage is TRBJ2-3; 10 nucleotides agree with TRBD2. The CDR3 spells CASRTSGSTDTQYF. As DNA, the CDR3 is TGTGCCAGCAGGACTAGCGGGAGCACAGATACGCAGTATTTT.